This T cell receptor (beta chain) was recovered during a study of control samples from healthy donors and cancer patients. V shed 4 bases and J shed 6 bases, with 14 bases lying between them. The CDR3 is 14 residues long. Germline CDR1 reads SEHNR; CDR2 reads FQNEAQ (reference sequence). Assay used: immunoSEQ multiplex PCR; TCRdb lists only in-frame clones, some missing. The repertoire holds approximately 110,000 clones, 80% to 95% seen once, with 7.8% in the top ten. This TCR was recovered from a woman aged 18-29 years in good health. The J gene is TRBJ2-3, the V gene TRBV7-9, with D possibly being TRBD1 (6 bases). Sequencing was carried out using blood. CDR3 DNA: TGTGCCAGCAGCTCTATAACAACAGGGGATACGCAGTATTTT. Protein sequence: CASSSITTGDTQYF.